Listed here are 29 T cell receptor beta chains from one sample, sequenced in a study of graft-versus-host responses after intestinal transplantation. No antigen has been identified for these receptors. TCRdb's copy holds only in-frame clones and misses some; the assay was immunoSEQ multiplex PCR. The table records more than 95,000 clones, about 88% of them present only once. The material was unstimulated CD4+ T cells sorted from spleen or lymph node cells, obtained before intestinal transplant. The receptors originated from a human donor who received an intestinal transplant.

V is TRBV5-1 and J is TRBJ2-7; a possible D gene is TRBD2 (5 bases). This CDR3 region has 14 residues. Germline-derived CDR1 and CDR2 are SGHRS and YFSETQ. V lost 3 bases and J 6 bases, leaving 16 bases between the germline ends. CDR3 in amino acids: CASSSRGTMSEQYF. The CDR3, as DNA: TGCGCCAGCAGCTCTCGGGGAACCATGAGCGAGCAGTACTTC.

This clone was seen only once. The rearrangement uses TRBV5-1 and TRBJ2-5; 9 nucleotides align to TRBD1. V was clipped by 0 bases and J by 4 bases; unmatched bases: 4. Germline CDR1 and CDR2: SGHRS and YFSETQ. The CDR3 spans 15 residues. CDR3 sequence reads: CASSLEGQGGETQYF. The DNA of the CDR3 is TGCGCCAGCAGCTTGGAGGGACAGGGTGGAGAGACCCAGTACTTC.

V gene TRBV11-1 combines with J gene TRBJ1-1; D unclear. Per the germline V gene, CDR1 is SGHAT and CDR2 is FQDESV (reference sequence). Between the trimmed V and J ends, which lost 1 base and 0 bases, there was a span of 6 bases. The CDR3 consists of 14 residues. The CDR3, as DNA: TGTGCCAGCAGCTTAGGGATTTTGAACACTGAAGCTTTCTTT. Protein product: CASSLGILNTEAFF.

The chain uses TRBV28 and TRBJ1-1; D is unresolved. Trimming removed 7 bases at V and 7 bases at J, with 13 bases between. The CDR3 has 12 amino acids. Germline values: CDR1 MDHEN, CDR2 SYDVKM. Here the CDR3 DNA reads TGTGCCAGCATAGAATCGGGGAATGAAGCTTTCTTT. Its protein is CASIESGNEAFF.

This chain links TRBV11-2 with TRBJ1-3, with TRBD1 matching over 7 bases. After removal of 0 bases from V and 6 bases from J, the junction contained 8 bases not matched to a gene. The CDR3 totals 16 residues. Germline values: CDR1 SGHAT, CDR2 FQNNGV. The CDR3 nucleotides read TGTGCCAGCAGCTTAGACACCGGGACAGTGGAAAACACCATATATTTT. Encoded protein: CASSLDTGTVENTIYF.

This clone was counted once. V and J are TRBV6-6 and TRBJ2-7; D uncertain. Trimming cost V 4 bases and J 4 bases, with 8 bases left between them. Germline V CDR1 and CDR2: MNHNY, SVGAGI (reference sequence). The CDR3 runs 12 residues. The CDR3 DNA follows: TGTGCCAGCAGTTCCACCCTATACGAGCAGTACTTC. Protein: CASSSTLYEQYF.

This chain joins TRBV2 and TRBJ1-5; possibly TRBD1 for D (6 bases). The CDR3 loop spans 13 amino acids. Germline assignment: CDR1 SNHLY and CDR2 FYNNEI. Trimming removed 7 bases at V and 4 bases at J, with 11 bases between. CDR3 sequence (DNA): TGTGCCAGCACCTCCAGGGGAAATCAGCCCCAGCATTTT. It translates to CASTSRGNQPQHF.

V and J are TRBV30 and TRBJ2-3; D possibly uses TRBD1 or TRBD2 (5 bases each). The CDR3 sequence is 15 residues long. The germline V gene encodes CDR1 GTSNPN and CDR2 SVGIG (reference sequence). V was pared by 6 bases and J by 0 bases, with 16 bases between. The CDR3 coding sequence is TGTGCCTGCAGACAGCGGCGGTCTAGCACAGATACGCAGTATTTT. Its translation: CACRQRRSSTDTQYF.

The chain joins TRBV6-5 to TRBJ2-3; D is possibly TRBD2 (6 bases). From germline, CDR1 is MNHEY and CDR2 SVGAGI. This CDR3 is 14 amino acids long. V lost 7 bases, J lost 5 bases, and 16 bases lay in between. CDR3 coding DNA: TGTGCCAGCAAGGCGGGGTACTCCGGAGATACGCAGTATTTT. It specifies CASKAGYSGDTQYF.

This rearrangement joins TRBV20-1 to TRBJ2-1; 9 positions agree with TRBD2. V was clipped by 3 bases and J by 12 bases; unmatched bases: 3. The CDR3 is made up of 11 amino acids. From germline, CDR1 is DFQATT and CDR2 SNEGSKA (reference sequence). The CDR3 region is CSARDSGGQFF. The DNA for the CDR3 is TGCAGTGCTAGGGATAGCGGGGGGCAGTTCTTC.

This sequence joins TRBV6-1 and TRBJ2-5; D is perhaps TRBD2 (6 bases). This CDR3 contains 12 residues. Trimming stripped 10 bases from V and 4 bases from J, with 13 bases between. Germline assignment: CDR1 MNHNS and CDR2 SASEGT. The DNA for the CDR3 is TGTGCCACCGCGCGGGGTCCAGAGACCCAGTACTTC. This encodes CATARGPETQYF.

The rearrangement joins TRBV19 to TRBJ1-1; no definite D call. The ends were cut back, 1 base at V and 3 bases at J, with 9 bases in the middle. The CDR3 runs to 14 residues. CDR1 LNHDA and CDR2 SQIVND come from the germline V gene (reference sequence). The CDR3 here is CASSIAGVDTEAFF. CDR3 nucleotides: TGTGCCAGTAGTATAGCCGGGGTGGACACTGAAGCTTTCTTT.

The J gene is TRBJ1-1, the V gene TRBV9; D gene unclear. The germline V and J ends were trimmed by 0 bases and 1 base, with 10 bases remaining between them. The CDR3 consists of 15 residues. Germline V gene data show CDR1 as SGDLS and CDR2 as YYNGEE. For the CDR3, the DNA is TGTGCCAGCAGCGTAGACGGCAGACAGAACACTGAAGCTTTCTTT. It encodes CASSVDGRQNTEAFF.

The chain is built from TRBV6-5 and TRBJ2-7, with D possibly being TRBD2 (6 bases). The ends were cut back, 5 bases at V and 2 bases at J, with 10 bases in the middle. CDR3 size: 13 residues. Germline loops: CDR1 MNHEY, CDR2 SVGAGI. DNA of the CDR3: TGTGCCAGCAGTATAAGACTAGCCTACGAGCAGTACTTC. This translates into CASSIRLAYEQYF.

The genes are TRBV28 and TRBJ2-3; D possibly matches TRBD1 or TRBD2 (5 bases each). Germline CDR1 MDHEN, CDR2 SYDVKM. CDR3 size: 16 residues. Trimming shortened V by 4 bases and J by 4 bases, and 18 bases separated the two germline ends. The CDR3 DNA sequence: TGTGCCAGCAGTTGGTGGGGCAGGAGGAGTTCAGATACGCAGTATTTT. This encodes CASSWWGRRSSDTQYF.

The sample holds one count of this clone. The chain is built from TRBV7-7 and TRBJ1-2, with a weak D call TRBD1 (5 bases). The germline V gene has CDR1 SSHAT and CDR2 FNYEAQ (reference sequence). V was cut by 1 base and J by 4 bases, with 10 bases left in between. The CDR3 has 14 amino acids. In nucleotides, the CDR3 is TGTGCCAGCAGCTTAGAAGCAGGGATCTATGGCTACACCTTC. This translates into CASSLEAGIYGYTF.

The table lists this clone with a count of one. This chain links TRBV2 with TRBJ2-6, with a weak D call TRBD1 (6 bases). Germline V gene lookup returns CDR1 SNHLY and CDR2 FYNNEI. This CDR3 is built from 15 residues. V was shortened by 5 bases and J by 1 base, with 9 bases between the two germline ends. CDR3 sequence reads: CASSLGQSGANVLTF. The CDR3 bases are TGTGCCAGCAGTCTCGGACAGTCTGGGGCCAACGTCCTGACTTTC.

This clone turned up a few times. The CDR3 nucleotides read TGTGCCAGCAGACCACCGGGACTAGCGGGAGGTGAGCAGTTCTTC. Protein: CASRPPGLAGGEQFF. The V gene is TRBV7-2, the J gene TRBJ2-1, with TRBD2 matching over 15 bases. The ends lost 6 bases at V and 9 bases at J; junction bases unmatched: 6. The germline V gene encodes CDR1 SGHTA and CDR2 FQGNSA. CDR3 size: 15 residues.

The chain recombines TRBV6-5 with TRBJ2-2, with D possibly TRBD2 on 6 matching bases. The CDR3 runs 14 residues. V was shortened by 6 bases and J by 3 bases, with 11 bases between the two germline ends. Germline V gene sequence: CDR1 MNHEY, CDR2 SVGAGI. The CDR3 DNA reads TGTGCCAGCAGGCTCACGGGGGACACCGGGGAGCTGTTTTTT. It specifies CASRLTGDTGELFF.

On this clone: Within the sample, other DNA sequences also encode this same CDR3. This chain uses TRBV12-5 with TRBJ1-6; D call uncertain. CDR1 is LGHNT and CDR2 is FRNRAP in the germline V gene. The V and J ends lost 6 bases and 8 bases respectively, with 11 bases between them. The CDR3 extends over 13 amino acids. The CDR3 loop is CASGRGRDSPLHF. The CDR3 region has the DNA TGTGCTAGTGGAAGAGGGAGGGATTCACCCCTCCACTTT.

The genes are TRBV10-3 and TRBJ2-2, with TRBD2 matching over 8 bases. The CDR3 has 16 amino acids. The germline CDR1 and CDR2 sequences are ENHRY and SYGVKD. With V trimmed by 3 bases and J by 4 bases, 7 bases remained unmatched. The CDR3 loop reads CAISDPGLAVTGELFF. The DNA for the CDR3 is TGTGCCATCAGTGACCCCGGACTAGCCGTCACCGGGGAGCTGTTTTTT.

The rearrangement joins TRBV4-1 to TRBJ1-4, with unresolved D. The CDR3 sequence is 16 residues long. Between the trimmed V and J ends, which lost 0 bases and 0 bases, there was a span of 8 bases. Germline V gene data show CDR1 as MGHRA and CDR2 as YSYEKL. CDR3 region: CASSQDPGATNEKLFF. The CDR3 coding sequence is TGCGCCAGCAGCCAAGATCCTGGTGCAACTAATGAAAAACTGTTTTTT.

This rearrangement joins TRBV10-3 to TRBJ2-5; TRBD1 agrees at 7 bases. The CDR3 totals 13 residues. Trimming cost V 4 bases and J 4 bases; bases outside gene matches: 3. CDR1 and CDR2 (germline): ENHRY, SYGVKD. CDR3 residues: CAISGAGGETQYF. In DNA, the CDR3 is TGTGCCATCAGTGGGGCAGGGGGAGAGACCCAGTACTTC.

The chain recombines TRBV5-6 with TRBJ2-7; 13 bases are shared with TRBD2. The junction had 2 bases not matched to a gene; V was cut back by 4 bases and J by 4 bases. The CDR3 runs to 14 residues. CDR1 SGHDT and CDR2 YYEEEE come from the germline V gene. The CDR3 DNA reads as TGTGCCAGCAGCCGGGGACTAGCGGGGTACGAGCAGTACTTC. Translation: CASSRGLAGYEQYF. The full variable domain, in which reference TRBV5-6 and TRBJ2-7 provide the parts outside the CDR3, is DAGVTQSPTHLIKTRGQQVTLRCSPKSGHDTVSWYQQALGQGPQFIFQYYEEEERQRGNFPDRFSGHQFPNYSSELNVNALLLGDSALYLCASSRGLAGYEQYFGPGTRLTVT.

The chain links TRBV5-1 to TRBJ2-7, with 12 bases fitting TRBD1. The CDR3 loop spans 16 amino acids. With V trimmed by 5 bases and J by 7 bases, 13 bases remained unmatched. Germline CDR1 SGHRS, CDR2 YFSETQ. Written as DNA, the CDR3 is TGCGCCAGCAGACTCTTCCCGGGACAGGGGGCTGGTGAGCAGTACTTC. Its translation: CASRLFPGQGAGEQYF. Filled out from reference TRBV5-1 and TRBJ2-7, the complete variable domain reads KAGVTQTPRYLIKTRGQQVTLSCSPISGHRSVSWYQQTPGQGLQFLFEYFSETQRNKGNFPGRFSGRQFSNSRSEMNVSTLELGDSALYLCASRLFPGQGAGEQYFGPGTRLTVT.

The rearrangement uses TRBV5-1 and TRBJ2-5; no firm D call. Germline assignment: CDR1 SGHRS and CDR2 YFSETQ. Trimming left V 0 bases short and J 3 bases short, with 3 bases between. This CDR3 spans 12 amino acids. CDR3: CASSLDEETQYF. CDR3 in DNA: TGCGCCAGCAGCTTGGACGAAGAGACCCAGTACTTC.

J is TRBJ2-2 and V is TRBV7-9; no clear D gene. This CDR3 spans 14 amino acids. CDR1 and CDR2 from the germline V gene are SEHNR and FQNEAQ (reference sequence). Trimming pared 1 base from V and 0 bases from J, leaving 3 bases between. Written as DNA, the CDR3 is TGTGCCAGCAGCTTAGGGGCGAACACCGGGGAGCTGTTTTTT. As protein: CASSLGANTGELFF.

V gene TRBV7-9 combines with J gene TRBJ2-3; 8 nucleotides line up with TRBD2. The CDR3 has 16 amino acids. CDR1 and CDR2 (germline): SEHNR, FQNEAQ (reference sequence). V dropped 5 bases and J dropped 4; count of bases not matched to a gene: 11. CDR3 residues: CASSLTGGRMPDTQYF. DNA for the CDR3: TGTGCCAGCAGCCTGACGGGCGGGAGGATGCCAGATACGCAGTATTTT.

The V call is TRBV6-5, the J call TRBJ1-2; TRBD1 aligns across 10 bases. CDR3 length equals 13 residues. Looked up from germline, CDR1 is MNHEY and CDR2 is SVGAGI. Unmatched junction bases numbered 6, after V lost 7 bases and J lost 7 bases. CDR3 loop: CASTRDRGGGYTF. CDR3 coding DNA: TGTGCCAGCACCCGGGACAGGGGTGGTGGCTACACCTTC.